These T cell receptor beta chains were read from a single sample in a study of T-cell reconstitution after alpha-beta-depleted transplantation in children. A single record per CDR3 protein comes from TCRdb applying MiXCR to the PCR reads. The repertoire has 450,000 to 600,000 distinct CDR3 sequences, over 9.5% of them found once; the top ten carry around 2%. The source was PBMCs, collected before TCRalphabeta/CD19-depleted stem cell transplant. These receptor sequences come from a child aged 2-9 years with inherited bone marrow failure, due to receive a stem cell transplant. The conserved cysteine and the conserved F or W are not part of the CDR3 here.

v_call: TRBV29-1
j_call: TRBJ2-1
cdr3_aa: SVVLVSNEQF

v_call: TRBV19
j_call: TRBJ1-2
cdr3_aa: ASSVPSGEVPGDGYT

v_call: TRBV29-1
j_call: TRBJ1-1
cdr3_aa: SVVTEAF

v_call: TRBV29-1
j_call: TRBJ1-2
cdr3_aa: SVEGQSSGYT

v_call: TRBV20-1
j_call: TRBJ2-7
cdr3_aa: SARLTPYEQY

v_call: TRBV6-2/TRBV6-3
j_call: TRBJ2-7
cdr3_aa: ASKFLASSMEQY

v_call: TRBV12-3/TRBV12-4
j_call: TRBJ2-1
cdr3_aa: ASTGTSANNEQF

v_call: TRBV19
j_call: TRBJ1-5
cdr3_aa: ASSIGRDTQPQH

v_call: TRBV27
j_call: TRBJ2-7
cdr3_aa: ASSSSPGTGSYEQY

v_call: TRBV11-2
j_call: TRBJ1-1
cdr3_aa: ASSAPSGAGSEAF

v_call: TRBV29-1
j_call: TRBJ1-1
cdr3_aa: SVDRGNTEAF

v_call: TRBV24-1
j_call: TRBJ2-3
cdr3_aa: ATSDMRTSGSTDTQY

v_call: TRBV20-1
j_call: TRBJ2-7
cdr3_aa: SASIRGPSYEQY

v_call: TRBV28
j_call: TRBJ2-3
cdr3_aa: ASSFPGTATDTQY

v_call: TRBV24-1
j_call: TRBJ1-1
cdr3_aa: ATSDPRTGGTEAF

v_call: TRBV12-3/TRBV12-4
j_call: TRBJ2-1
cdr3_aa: ASSEWPGEQF

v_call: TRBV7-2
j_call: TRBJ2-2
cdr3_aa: ASSFVAGGVGELF

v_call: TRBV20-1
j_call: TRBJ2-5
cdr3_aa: SATNPGATYQETQY

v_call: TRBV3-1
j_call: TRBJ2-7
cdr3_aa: ASSQDVDTEQY

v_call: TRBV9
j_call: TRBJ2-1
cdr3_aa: ASSQGLAGGLGNEQF

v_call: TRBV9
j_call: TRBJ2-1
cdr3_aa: ASSVVPLGEQF

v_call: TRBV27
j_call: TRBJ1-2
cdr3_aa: ASSPMSRDSHGYT

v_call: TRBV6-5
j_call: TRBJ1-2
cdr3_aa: ASSYGTGGEGYT

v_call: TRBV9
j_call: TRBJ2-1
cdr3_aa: ASSHRARTSVNNEQF

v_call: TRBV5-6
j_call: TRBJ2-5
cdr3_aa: ASSQEDRQETQY

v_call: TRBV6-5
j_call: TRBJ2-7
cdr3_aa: ASSPYRGYEQY

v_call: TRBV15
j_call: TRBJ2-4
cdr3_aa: ATSIDRGLSTKNIQY